The sequence of this T cell receptor beta chain was determined in a study of shared clonotypes between healthy human individuals. Donation came from healthy HIV-negative adults that had no recent acute infections or vaccinations. The assay used deep level. Data came from immunoSEQ multiplex PCR; TCRdb stores just in-frame clones and leaves some out. This table has 450,000 to 550,000 clones, 79% appearing once. The source is a woman in her 40s in good health. Some clones in this sample may be carry-over from other donors' samples. The sequenced sample consisted of PBMCs.

This CDR3 reads CASRRGQGSTGELFF. CDR3 bases: TGCGCCAGCAGGAGAGGACAGGGGAGCACCGGGGAGCTGTTTTTT. V is TRBV10-1 and J is TRBJ2-2; TRBD1 agrees at 9 bases. This CDR3 comprises 15 residues. The V segment lost 6 bases and the J segment 4 bases; nucleotides outside the gene matches: 6. Per the germline V gene, CDR1 is WNHNN and CDR2 is SYGVQD (reference sequence).